The next 14 T cell receptor beta chains were all read from a single sample in a study of CD8+CD57+ T cells in acquired aplastic anemia. Patients picked for sequencing had shown CD8+CD57+ cell expansion detected by flow cytometry. Genomic DNA templated the TCR beta VDJ and CDR3 profiling. MiXCR was run by TCRdb on the reads, yielding one entry per CDR3 protein. Among 200,000 to 300,000 distinct CDR3 sequences listed, 82% were seen once. Sequencing was done on a sample of sorted CD4+, CD8+, or CD8+CD57+ T cells (not recorded which) from PBMCs. The receptors were gathered from a human donor with aplastic anemia.

The chain employs TRBV19 and TRBJ2-7; 9 bases map to TRBD1. The germline gives CDR1 LNHDA, CDR2 SQIVND (reference sequence). The CDR3 sequence is 15 residues long. V shed 1 base, J shed 2 bases, and the junction held 3 bases outside the gene matches. The CDR3 region is CASSIGGTGTYEQYF. For the CDR3, the DNA is TGTGCCAGTAGTATAGGCGGGACAGGGACCTACGAGCAGTACTTC.

This clonotype was counted only a few times. The genes are TRBV9 and TRBJ2-3, with unresolved D. Germline V gene data show CDR1 as SGDLS and CDR2 as YYNGEE. Trimming pared 0 bases from V and 15 bases from J, leaving 20 bases between. The CDR3 totals 14 residues. The CDR3 reads CASSVGSGPQYFYF. The DNA of the CDR3 is TGTGCCAGCAGCGTAGGGTCAGGTCCGCAGTATTTTTATTTT.

Worth noting for this clonotype: One end of the junction is discordant with germline, which a read error may explain. The chain uses TRBV7-2 and TRBJ2-7; no firm D call. CDR1 is SGHTA and CDR2 is FQGNSA in the germline V gene. The CDR3 totals 14 residues. In DNA, the CDR3 is TGTGCCAGCAGCTCGGCACCTGGTCACCCAGATAAGCAGTTC. Its protein is CASSSAPGHPDKQF.

Only one count was recorded for this clonotype. Germline and junction disagree at one end, which may indicate a read error. The gene calls are TRBV11-3 and TRBJ2-5, with D unclear. CDR1 and CDR2 from the germline V gene are SGHNT and YENEEA. The CDR3 runs to 15 residues. CDR3 protein: CASSLGRTQGETQYF. Written as DNA, the CDR3 is TGTGCCAGCAGTTTAGGTCGGACGCAAGGGGAGACCCAGTACTTC.

The chain is built from TRBV2 and TRBJ2-5; no firm D call. From germline, CDR1 is SNHLY and CDR2 FYNNEI. This CDR3 has 12 residues. V gave up 8 bases and J gave up 2 bases, with 9 bases separating them. The CDR3 bases are TGTGCCAGCGGCGCCGTACAAGAGACCCAGTACTTC. This encodes CASGAVQETQYF.

With regard to this clonotype: A read error may account for a junction end that differs from germline. The rearrangement links TRBV2 to TRBJ1-1, with D unresolved. CDR3 length: 15 amino acids. Germline CDR1 and CDR2: SNHLY and FYNNEI. In nucleotides, the CDR3 is TGTGCCAGCAGCTTAGATCTGGCACCCGATACTCAGTATTTTTTT. Its translation: CASSLDLAPDTQYFF.

In the case of this clonotype: The CDR3 ends on some other residue instead of the conserved phenylalanine or tryptophan, so this is likely a read error. The DNA is omitted, as the CDR3 cannot be located on it reliably, and the CDR3 follows TCRdb's listing. The V gene is TRBV7-9, the J gene TRBJ2-3; the table gives TRBD1 as D, unverified against the DNA. The CDR3 is 13 amino acids in total, end residues counted. Germline CDR1 reads SEHNR; CDR2 reads FQNEAQ (reference sequence). The CDR3 reads CASSDGGSYGANV.

Worth noting for this clonotype: An end of the junction differs from the germline gene, which may be a read error. J is TRBJ2-5 and V is TRBV7-6, with 12 bases lining up with TRBD1. CDR3 length: 15 residues. CDR1 SGHVS and CDR2 FNYEAQ come from the germline V gene. Written as DNA, the CDR3 is TGTGCTAGCAGACCCGGGACAGGGGGCTCAGAGACCCAGTACTTC. It codes for CASRPGTGGSETQYF.

In the case of this clonotype: A read error is possible here, since a much larger clone lies one base away. This likely comes from a read error, as the CDR3 has no conserved phenylalanine or tryptophan at its end. The DNA is omitted, as the CDR3 cannot be located on it reliably, and the CDR3 follows TCRdb's listing. This chain connects TRBV7-2 to TRBJ2-3; the table assigns TRBD2, which was not confirmed against the DNA. Germline loops: CDR1 SGHTA, CDR2 FQGNSA. With termini counted, the CDR3 has 13 amino acids. Here the CDR3 reads CASSLAGGGQDDA.

This chain joins TRBV14 and TRBJ2-3; D may correspond to TRBD1 or TRBD2 (5 bases each). Trimming removed 4 bases from V and 15 bases from J, with 23 bases in between. Germline CDR1 and CDR2: SGHDN and FVKESK. This CDR3 contains 14 residues. The CDR3 DNA follows: TGTGCCAGCAGCCTAGCGAAGGGGCCGGAAACACCATATTTT. Its translation is CASSLAKGPETPYF.

This chain links TRBV7-2 with TRBJ1-6; 7 bases agree with TRBD1. CDR1 and CDR2 from the germline V gene are SGHTA and FQGNSA. This CDR3 region has 14 residues. J was trimmed by 13 bases and V by 5 bases; bases with no gene match: 11. The CDR3 DNA sequence: TGTGCCAGCAGCCCCGGGGGACAGCGATCCCCCCTCCACTTT. As protein: CASSPGGQRSPLHF. The full variable domain, rest sourced from reference TRBV7-2 and TRBJ1-6, is GAGVSQSPSNKVTEKGKDVELRCDPISGHTALYWYRQSLGQGLEFLIYFQGNSAPDKSGLPSDRFSAERTGGSVSTLTIQRTQQEDSAVYLCASSPGGQRSPLHFGNGTRLTVT.

This clonotype has only one observation. This chain joins TRBV11-3 and TRBJ1-6, with a weak D call TRBD1 (5 bases). The CDR3 is 14 amino acids. Germline-derived CDR1 and CDR2 are SGHNT and YENEEA. V gave up 6 bases and J gave up 7 bases, with 13 bases separating them. CDR3 amino acids: CASRLKRTNSPLHF. The CDR3 coding sequence is TGTGCCAGCAGACTAAAACGGACAAATTCACCCCTCCACTTT.

The CDR3 reads CFCATGTRGIRNEQFF. The CDR3 bases are TGTTTCTGCGCTACCGGGACTAGGGGGATCAGAAACGAGCAGTTCTTC. The V gene is TRBV25-1, the J gene TRBJ2-1, with TRBD2 identical over 8 bases. This CDR3 comprises 16 residues. Germline V CDR1 and CDR2: MGHDK, SYGVNS. Using reference TRBV25-1 and TRBJ2-1 for the parts outside the CDR3, the full variable domain is EADIYQTPRYLVIGTGKKITLECSQTMGHDKMYWYQQDPGMELHLIHYSYGVNSTEKGDLSSESTVSRIRTEHFPLTLESARPSHTSQYLCFCATGTRGIRNEQFFGPGTRLTVL.

Remarks on this clonotype: One end of the junction varies from germline; a read error may be responsible. The chain combines TRBV7-9 with TRBJ2-5, with D perhaps matching TRBD2 (5 bases). Germline V CDR1 and CDR2: SEHNR, FQNEAQ (reference sequence). This CDR3 spans 14 amino acids. The CDR3 region has the DNA TGTGCCAGCAGCTTGGAATTATACGGGGAGACCGAGGAGTTC. This codes for CASSLELYGETEEF.